These 24 T cell receptor beta chains share one sample of origin, sequenced in a study of shared clonotypes between healthy human individuals (dated by TCRdb to about 2020). The library was made by the immunoSEQ multiplex PCR assay. TCRdb mirrors the immuneACCESS table, restricted to in-frame sequences. Some clones are absent from its copies; in checked studies, under half trace to an unresolved V gene, and the reason for the others is unknown. This sample lists some 1,100,000 clones; around 78% were detected once. Approximately 0.56% of the sample belongs to the ten largest clones. Source material: memory CD4+ T cells from PBMCs. The label giving this sample's cell subset or site can be read as: CD45RA-negative fraction. Receptors were obtained from a man in his late teens or twenties in good health. Some clones in this sample may be carry-over from other donors' samples.

V and J are TRBV28 and TRBJ1-2, with D unclear. V was cut by 5 bases and J by 2 bases, with 15 bases left in between. Germline V lookup: CDR1 MDHEN, CDR2 SYDVKM. CDR3 length: 15 amino acids. CDR3 DNA sequence: TGTGCCAGCAGTCTGGGTATCTACGAGAACTATGGCTACACCTTC. Its protein is CASSLGIYENYGYTF.

Note on this clone: It may be a read error: a sequence one base away is much more abundant. Other nucleotide sequences in the sample specify the same CDR3. CDR3 sequence reads: CASSLADTQYF. The CDR3 nucleotides are TGTGCCAGCAGTTTAGCAGATACGCAGTATTTT. The rearrangement joins TRBV28 to TRBJ2-3; D unresolved. This CDR3 is 11 amino acids long. Germline V gene lookup returns CDR1 MDHEN and CDR2 SYDVKM. The V end lost 2 bases, the J end lost 4 bases, and 1 base lay between the germline ends.

The rearrangement uses TRBV27 and TRBJ2-7; D might be TRBD1 (6 bases). This CDR3 has 13 amino acids. Germline values: CDR1 MNHEY, CDR2 SMNVEV (reference sequence). The V gene lost 2 bases and the J gene lost 3 bases, with 8 bases spanning the gap. The CDR3 coding sequence is TGTGCCAGCAGTTTAGGGGGCCGCTACGAGCAGTACTTC. Its translation: CASSLGGRYEQYF.

This clone was counted only a few times. This chain links TRBV20-1 with TRBJ2-7; D is unclear. The CDR3 spans 8 residues. Germline values: CDR1 DFQATT, CDR2 SNEGSKA (reference sequence). The V gene lost 2 bases and the J gene lost 9 bases, with 2 bases spanning the gap. The CDR3 sequence is CSARPQYF. The CDR3 DNA reads as TGCAGTGCTAGACCGCAGTACTTC.

V usage is TRBV27 and J usage is TRBJ2-1, with D tentatively TRBD2 (6 bases). The length of the CDR3 is 15 residues. Germline lookup yields CDR1 MNHEY and CDR2 SMNVEV (reference sequence). V lost 0 bases and J lost 6, with 12 bases in between. The CDR3 spells CASSLSWLASNEQFF. Here the CDR3 DNA reads TGTGCCAGCAGTTTATCGTGGCTAGCGTCCAATGAGCAGTTCTTC.

This clone was counted once. This sequence may be a read error, since a much larger clone differs from it by one base. At the DNA level, this CDR3 is encoded by other sequences in the same sample as well. The rearrangement joins TRBV28 to TRBJ1-5; D gene unclear. The CDR3 has 12 residues. The ends were cut back, 6 bases at V and 0 bases at J, with 3 bases in the middle. Looked up from germline, CDR1 is MDHEN and CDR2 is SYDVKM. The CDR3 DNA reads TGTGCCAGCAGACTTAGCAATCAGCCCCAGCATTTT. This gives the protein CASRLSNQPQHF.

The chain links TRBV5-1 to TRBJ2-5; D remains ambiguous. This CDR3 contains 16 residues. V was cut by 0 bases and J by 7 bases, with 19 bases left in between. Looked up from germline, CDR1 is SGHRS and CDR2 is YFSETQ. The CDR3 is CASSLGSAIQYGTQYF. In DNA, the CDR3 is TGCGCCAGCAGCTTGGGCTCGGCAATTCAGTATGGGACCCAGTACTTC. The full variable domain, with the rest looked up from reference TRBV5-1 and TRBJ2-5, is KAGVTQTPRYLIKTRGQQVTLSCSPISGHRSVSWYQQTPGQGLQFLFEYFSETQRNKGNFPGRFSGRQFSNSRSEMNVSTLELGDSALYLCASSLGSAIQYGTQYFGPGTRLLVL.

This clone was detected only a few times. V is TRBV6-5 and J is TRBJ2-5, with TRBD2 matching over 9 bases. This CDR3 is built from 15 residues. The germline V gene encodes CDR1 MNHEY and CDR2 SVGAGI. J was trimmed by 5 bases and V by 4 bases; bases with no gene match: 8. CDR3 DNA: TGTGCCAGCAGTTTCGTAGCGGGAGCGCGGGAGACCCAGTACTTC. This gives the protein CASSFVAGARETQYF.

The chain links TRBV2 to TRBJ2-3, with TRBD2 matching 11 bases. Germline V gene sequence: CDR1 SNHLY, CDR2 FYNNEI. With 6 bases clipped from V and 7 bases from J, the junction kept 9 bases outside the gene matches. The CDR3 is 15 amino acids. CDR3 bases: TGTGCCAGCAGAATAGCGGGAGGGCCTTGGAATACGCAGTATTTT. This sequence encodes CASRIAGGPWNTQYF.

This chain uses TRBV4-1 with TRBJ2-2, with a weak D call TRBD1 (6 bases). Germline CDR1 is MGHRA and CDR2 is YSYEKL. Trimming left V 1 base short and J 1 base short, with 13 bases between. The CDR3 is 17 residues long. The CDR3 here is CASSQVGQKRNTGELFF. As DNA, the CDR3 is TGCGCCAGCAGCCAAGTCGGACAGAAACGGAACACCGGGGAGCTGTTTTTT.

The J gene is TRBJ1-1, the V gene TRBV5-1, with D uncertain. Trimming removed 1 base from V and 0 bases from J, with 13 bases in between. The CDR3 covers 16 residues. Germline loops: CDR1 SGHRS, CDR2 YFSETQ. Here the CDR3 DNA reads TGCGCCAGCAGCTTGCTCCAGCTTAGCATGAACACTGAAGCTTTCTTT. It is translated as CASSLLQLSMNTEAFF.

The chain recombines TRBV2 with TRBJ1-5, with D maybe TRBD1 (6 bases). Germline values: CDR1 SNHLY, CDR2 FYNNEI. The CDR3 has 14 residues. Trimming pared 4 bases from V and 5 bases from J, leaving 12 bases between. Here the CDR3 reads CASSVESGDQPQHF. In nucleotides, the CDR3 is TGTGCCAGCAGTGTAGAGTCAGGGGATCAGCCCCAGCATTTT.

The chain couples TRBV7-3 to TRBJ2-5; no clear D. Trimming removed 5 bases at V and 2 bases at J, with 12 bases between. Germline values: CDR1 SGHTA, CDR2 FQGTGA. The CDR3 has 14 residues. The CDR3 here is CASSPDADQETQYF. The CDR3, as DNA: TGTGCCAGCAGCCCTGATGCGGATCAAGAGACCCAGTACTTC.

The chain carries TRBV7-9 and TRBJ2-7; tentatively, D is TRBD2 (7 bases). This CDR3 contains 12 residues. V was pared by 8 bases and J by 6 bases, with 14 bases between. Germline V gives CDR1 SEHNR, CDR2 FQNEAQ (reference sequence). The CDR3 reads CASGGARGEQYF. Written as DNA, the CDR3 is TGTGCCAGCGGGGGGGCCCGGGGCGAGCAGTACTTC.

A single count supports this clone. The chain links TRBV28 to TRBJ2-1; 9 bases align to TRBD1. Germline-derived CDR1 and CDR2 are MDHEN and SYDVKM. The CDR3 is made up of 15 amino acids. Trimming cost V 5 bases and J 5 bases; bases outside gene matches: 7. CDR3 loop: CASSMRDRANNEQFF. CDR3 sequence (DNA): TGTGCCAGCAGTATGAGGGACAGGGCAAACAATGAGCAGTTCTTC. Full variable domain (missing parts from reference TRBV28 and TRBJ2-1): DVKVTQSSRYLVKRTGEKVFLECVQDMDHENMFWYRQDPGLGLRLIYFSYDVKMKEKGDIPEGYSVSREKKERFSLILESASTNQTSMYLCASSMRDRANNEQFFGPGTRLTVL.

The J gene is TRBJ2-4, the V gene TRBV28; tentatively, D is TRBD2 (6 bases). The V and J ends lost 8 bases and 8 bases respectively, with 25 bases between them. Germline V gene lookup returns CDR1 MDHEN and CDR2 SYDVKM. The CDR3 is 16 amino acids. Here the CDR3 reads CASLIADISLRDIQYF. The DNA for the CDR3 is TGTGCCAGCCTAATAGCGGACATCTCACTTCGGGACATTCAGTACTTC. The full variable domain, with the rest looked up from reference TRBV28 and TRBJ2-4, is DVKVTQSSRYLVKRTGEKVFLECVQDMDHENMFWYRQDPGLGLRLIYFSYDVKMKEKGDIPEGYSVSREKKERFSLILESASTNQTSMYLCASLIADISLRDIQYFGAGTRLSVL.

CDR3 in amino acids: CASSRGTGNIQYF. The CDR3 coding sequence is TGTGCCAGCAGTCGCGGGACGGGAAACATTCAGTACTTC. V is TRBV28 and J is TRBJ2-4; perhaps TRBD2 as D (6 bases). V lost 5 bases to trimming and J lost 6 bases, with 11 bases between them. The CDR3 has 13 amino acids. Germline CDR1 is MDHEN and CDR2 is SYDVKM.

This sequence joins TRBV5-8 and TRBJ1-4; D is perhaps TRBD1 (6 bases). There are 17 residues in the CDR3. The V gene lost 4 bases and the J gene lost 5 bases, with 21 bases spanning the gap. CDR1 SGHTS and CDR2 YDEGEE come from the germline V gene. CDR3 protein: CASSTLPGGRVNEKLFF. The CDR3 bases are TGTGCCAGCAGCACCCTACCGGGGGGGCGGGTAAATGAAAAACTGTTTTTT.

The V gene is TRBV5-1, the J gene TRBJ1-5; D perhaps matches TRBD1 (5 bases). V lost 0 bases and J lost 6, with 16 bases in between. Per germline, CDR1 SGHRS and CDR2 YFSETQ. The CDR3 is 16 amino acids. The CDR3 sequence: CASSLARQRGVQPQHF. The CDR3, as DNA: TGCGCCAGCAGCTTGGCTAGACAGCGAGGCGTTCAGCCCCAGCATTTT.

V usage is TRBV28 and J usage is TRBJ1-2; D is ambiguous. Germline CDR1 and CDR2: MDHEN and SYDVKM. The CDR3 runs to 12 residues. Trimming stripped 5 bases from V and 6 bases from J, with 10 bases between. CDR3 sequence reads: CASSVKEDGYTF. The DNA of the CDR3 is TGTGCCAGCAGTGTTAAGGAGGATGGCTACACCTTC.

The chain combines TRBV10-3 with TRBJ2-1; no clear D. Trimming took off 4 bases at V and 2 bases at J, with 15 bases between the two ends. There are 16 residues in the CDR3. Germline CDR1 and CDR2: ENHRY and SYGVKD. CDR3 amino acids: CAISVLERTTYNEQFF. The CDR3 nucleotides read TGTGCCATCAGTGTCTTAGAGAGGACCACCTACAATGAGCAGTTCTTC.

This clone was recorded a few times. The chain couples TRBV9 to TRBJ2-5; 7 bases are a match to TRBD1. The CDR3 is 16 amino acids. V was pared by 3 bases and J by 4 bases, with 12 bases of the junction left unmatched. Germline V gives CDR1 SGDLS, CDR2 YYNGEE. The CDR3 DNA sequence: TGTGCCAGCAGCGACCATACAGGGGAAGCCTCAGAGACCCAGTACTTC. This gives the protein CASSDHTGEASETQYF.

Worth noting for this clone: This same CDR3 is encoded by further DNA sequences in the sample. The chain joins TRBV5-1 to TRBJ1-4, with 9 bases aligning to TRBD1. The CDR3 has 14 amino acids. Unmatched junction bases numbered 3, after V lost 5 bases and J lost 4 bases. Per germline, CDR1 SGHRS and CDR2 YFSETQ. CDR3 sequence (DNA): TGCGCCAGCAGTATGGGACAGGGTAATGAAAAACTGTTTTTT. This encodes CASSMGQGNEKLFF.

The chain combines TRBV7-8 with TRBJ2-7, with 7 positions matching TRBD1. Per germline, CDR1 SGHVS and CDR2 FQNEAQ. Losses at the gene ends were 5 bases for V and 3 bases for J; bases not matched to a gene: 1. CDR3 length equals 12 residues. The CDR3 sequence: CASSPGGYEQYF. The DNA of the CDR3 is TGTGCCAGCAGCCCAGGGGGCTACGAGCAGTACTTC.